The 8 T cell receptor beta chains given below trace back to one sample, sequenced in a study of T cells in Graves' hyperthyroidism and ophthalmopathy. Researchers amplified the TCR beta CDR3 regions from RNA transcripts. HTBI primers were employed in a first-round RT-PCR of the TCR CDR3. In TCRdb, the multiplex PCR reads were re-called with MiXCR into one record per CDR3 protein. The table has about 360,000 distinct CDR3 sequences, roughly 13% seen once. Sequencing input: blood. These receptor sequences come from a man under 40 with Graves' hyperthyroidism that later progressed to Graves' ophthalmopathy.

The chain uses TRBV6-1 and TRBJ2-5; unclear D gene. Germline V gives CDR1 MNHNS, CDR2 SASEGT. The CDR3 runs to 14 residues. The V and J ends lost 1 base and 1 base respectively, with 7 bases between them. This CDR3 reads CASSEGAAQETQYF. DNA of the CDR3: TGTGCCAGCAGTGAAGGGGCAGCCCAAGAGACCCAGTACTTC.

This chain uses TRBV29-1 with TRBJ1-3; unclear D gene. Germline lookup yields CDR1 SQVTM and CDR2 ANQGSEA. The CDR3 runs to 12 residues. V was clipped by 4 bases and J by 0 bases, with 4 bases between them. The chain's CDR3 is CSVGFSGNTIYF. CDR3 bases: TGCAGCGTTGGCTTCTCTGGAAACACCATATATTTT. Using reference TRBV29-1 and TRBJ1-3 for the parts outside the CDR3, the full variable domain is SAVISQKPSRDICQRGTSLTIQCQVDSQVTMMFWYRQQPGQSLTLIATANQGSEATYESGFVIDKFPISRPNLTFSTLTVSNMSPEDSSIYLCSVGFSGNTIYFGEGSWLTVV.

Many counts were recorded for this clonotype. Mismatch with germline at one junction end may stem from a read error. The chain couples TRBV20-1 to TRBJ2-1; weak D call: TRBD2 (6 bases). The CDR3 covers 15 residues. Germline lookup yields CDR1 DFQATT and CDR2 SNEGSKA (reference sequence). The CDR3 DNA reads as TGTAGCCAGCCGGGAAAAGCGGGTTCCTACAATGAGCAGTTCTTC. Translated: CSQPGKAGSYNEQFF.

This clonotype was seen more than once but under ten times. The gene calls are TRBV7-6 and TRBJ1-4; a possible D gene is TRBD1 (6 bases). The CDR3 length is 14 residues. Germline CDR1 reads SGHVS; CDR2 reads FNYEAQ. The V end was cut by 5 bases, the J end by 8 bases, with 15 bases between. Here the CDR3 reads CASSLRQAGEKLFF. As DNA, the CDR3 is TGTGCCAGCAGCCTTCGACAGGCTGGGGAAAAACTGTTTTTT.

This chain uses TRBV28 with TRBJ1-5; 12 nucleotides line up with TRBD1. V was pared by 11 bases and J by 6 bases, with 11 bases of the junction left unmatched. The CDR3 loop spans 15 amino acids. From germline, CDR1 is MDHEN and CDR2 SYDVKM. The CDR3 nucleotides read TGTGCCGGACATCCGGGACAGGGGGCTTCTCAGCCCCAGCATTTT. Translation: CAGHPGQGASQPQHF. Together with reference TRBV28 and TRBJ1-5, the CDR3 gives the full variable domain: DVKVTQSSRYLVKRTGEKVFLECVQDMDHENMFWYRQDPGLGLRLIYFSYDVKMKEKGDIPEGYSVSREKKERFSLILESASTNQTSMYLCAGHPGQGASQPQHFGDGTRLSIL.

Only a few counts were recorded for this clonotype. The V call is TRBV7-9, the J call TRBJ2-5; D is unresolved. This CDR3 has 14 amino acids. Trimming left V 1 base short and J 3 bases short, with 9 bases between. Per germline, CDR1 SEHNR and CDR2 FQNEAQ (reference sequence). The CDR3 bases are TGTGCCAGCAGCTTAGACGGGCTGGAAGAGACCCAGTACTTC. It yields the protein CASSLDGLEETQYF.

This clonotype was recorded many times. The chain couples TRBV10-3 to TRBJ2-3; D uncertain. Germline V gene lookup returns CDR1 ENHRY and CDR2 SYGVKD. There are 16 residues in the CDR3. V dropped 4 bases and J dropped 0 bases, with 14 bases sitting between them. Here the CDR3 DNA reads TGTGCCATCAGTGCCTGGGGTGATGAGAGCACAGATACGCAGTATTTT. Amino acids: CAISAWGDESTDTQYF.

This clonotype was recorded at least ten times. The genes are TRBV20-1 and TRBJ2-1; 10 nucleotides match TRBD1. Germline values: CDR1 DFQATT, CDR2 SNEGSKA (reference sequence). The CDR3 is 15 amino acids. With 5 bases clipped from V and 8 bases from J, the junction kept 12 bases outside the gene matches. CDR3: CSAPQPGQGLYEQFF. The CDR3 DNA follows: TGCAGTGCTCCACAACCGGGACAGGGGTTGTATGAGCAGTTCTTC.